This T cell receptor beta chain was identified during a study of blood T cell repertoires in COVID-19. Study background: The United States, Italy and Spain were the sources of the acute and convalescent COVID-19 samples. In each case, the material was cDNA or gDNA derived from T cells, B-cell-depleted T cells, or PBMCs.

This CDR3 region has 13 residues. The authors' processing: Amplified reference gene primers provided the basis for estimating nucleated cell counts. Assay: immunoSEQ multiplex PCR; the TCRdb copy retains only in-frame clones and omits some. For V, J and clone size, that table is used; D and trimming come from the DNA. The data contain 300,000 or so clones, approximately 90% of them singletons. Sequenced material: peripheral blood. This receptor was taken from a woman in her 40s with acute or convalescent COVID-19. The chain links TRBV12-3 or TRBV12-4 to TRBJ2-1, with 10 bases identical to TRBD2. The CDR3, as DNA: TGTGTGGTGAGGAGCGGGGGGGCAAATGAGCAGTTCTTC. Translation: CVVRSGGANEQFF.